The present T cell receptor beta chain was sequenced within a study of early T cells in non-severe SARS-CoV-2 infection. Across the study: Chains from this unsorted whole-blood bulk RNA could not be paired.

The study's findings and limits: VDJdb matching skewed toward anti-spike CD8 responses, missing private and CD4 specificities.

Comment on this clonotype: Its antigen is not known.

Individual cDNA molecules were tagged with unique molecular identifiers. TCRdb processed the 5' RACE reads anew with MiXCR; each CDR3 protein has one entry. Found here are about 61,000 distinct CDR3 sequences, around 12% of them singletons; the top ten hold 1% to 1.5%. CDR3 length: 14 residues. The V end lost 4 bases, the J end lost 3 bases, and 12 bases lay between the germline ends. Germline V CDR1 and CDR2: LGHDT, YNNKEL (reference sequence). This sequence originates from an adult who was a healthcare worker with PCR-confirmed SARS-CoV-2 infection or an uninfected control (not recorded which). The donor label of this sample is uncertain. The source was whole blood, collected at baseline. The chain has TRBV3-1 and TRBJ2-5; D might be TRBD2 (6 bases). In DNA form, the CDR3 reads TGTGCCAGCAGCCGGACTACCTTGAAAGAGACCCAGTACTTC. Translated, it gives CASSRTTLKETQYF.